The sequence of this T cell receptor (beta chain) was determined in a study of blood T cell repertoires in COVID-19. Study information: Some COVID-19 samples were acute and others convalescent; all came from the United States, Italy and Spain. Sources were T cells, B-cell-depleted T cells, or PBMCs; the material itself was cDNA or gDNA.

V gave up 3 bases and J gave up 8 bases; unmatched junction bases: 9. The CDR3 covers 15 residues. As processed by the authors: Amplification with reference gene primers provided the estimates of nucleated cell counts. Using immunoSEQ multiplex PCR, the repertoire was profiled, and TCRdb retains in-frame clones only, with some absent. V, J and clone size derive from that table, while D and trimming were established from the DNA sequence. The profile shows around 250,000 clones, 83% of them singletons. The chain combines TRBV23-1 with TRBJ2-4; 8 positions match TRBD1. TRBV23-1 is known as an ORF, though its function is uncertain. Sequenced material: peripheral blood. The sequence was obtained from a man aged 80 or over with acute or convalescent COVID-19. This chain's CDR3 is CASSHSRQGADIQYF. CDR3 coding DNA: TGCGCCAGCAGTCACTCGAGGCAGGGGGCGGACATTCAGTACTTC.